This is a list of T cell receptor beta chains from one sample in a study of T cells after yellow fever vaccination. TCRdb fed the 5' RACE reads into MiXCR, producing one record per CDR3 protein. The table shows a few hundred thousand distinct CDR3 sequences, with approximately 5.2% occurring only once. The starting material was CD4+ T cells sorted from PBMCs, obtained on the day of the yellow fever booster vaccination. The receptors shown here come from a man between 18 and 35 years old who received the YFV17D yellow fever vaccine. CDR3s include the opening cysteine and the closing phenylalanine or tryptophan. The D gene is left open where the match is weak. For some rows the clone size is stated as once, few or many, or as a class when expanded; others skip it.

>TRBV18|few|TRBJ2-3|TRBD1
TGTGCCAGCTCATCTACCCAGGGGGCCGAAGATACGCAGTATTTT
CASSSTQGAEDTQYF
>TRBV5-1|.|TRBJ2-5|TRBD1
TGCGCCAGCAGCTACGACAGGGTAATCGGGGAGACCCAGTACTTC
CASSYDRVIGETQYF
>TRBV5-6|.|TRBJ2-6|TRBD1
TGTGCCAGCAGCGAATCGACAGGGACCAACGTCCTGACTTTC
CASSESTGTNVLTF
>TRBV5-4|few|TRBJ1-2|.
TGTGCCAGCAGCTTGGTTGGGGGTGAAGCCTATGGCTACACCTTC
CASSLVGGEAYGYTF
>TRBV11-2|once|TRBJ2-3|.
TGTGCCAGCAGCTCTAGAATCACAGATACGCAGTATTTT
CASSSRITDTQYF
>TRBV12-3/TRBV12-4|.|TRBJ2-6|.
TGTGCCAGTAGTAGGGGCGGAGGGGCCAACGTCCTGACTTTC
CASSRGGGANVLTF
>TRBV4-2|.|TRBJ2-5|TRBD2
TGTGCCAGCAGCCGAGGGACTAGCGGGGGTCTCCTGGTTGAGACCCAGTACTTC
CASSRGTSGGLLVETQYF
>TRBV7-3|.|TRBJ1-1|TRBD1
TGTGCCAGCAGCACACAGGGGGCGAGTACTGAAGCTTTCTTT
CASSTQGASTEAFF
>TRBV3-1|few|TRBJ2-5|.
TGTGCCAGCAGCCGAAGGCAGAACCCCCTCCACCAGTACTTC
CASSRRQNPLHQYF
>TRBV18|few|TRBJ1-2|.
TGTGCCAGCTCACCACCGGGGGAGAACTATGGCTACACCTTC
CASSPPGENYGYTF
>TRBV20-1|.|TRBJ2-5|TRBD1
TGCAGTGCTGATGACAGGGGGGGTTCGGAGACCCAGTACTTC
CSADDRGGSETQYF
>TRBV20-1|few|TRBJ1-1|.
TGCAGTGCTAGGGACCCGAACACTGAAGCTTTCTTT
CSARDPNTEAFF
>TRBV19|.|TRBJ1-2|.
TGTGCCAGTAGCCTCCGCCCAGGAGGGGACTATGGCTACACCTTC
CASSLRPGGDYGYTF
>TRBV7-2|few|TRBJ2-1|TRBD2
TGTGCCAGCAGCCGACTAGCGGGGGGTGGGAATGAGCAGTTCTTC
CASSRLAGGGNEQFF
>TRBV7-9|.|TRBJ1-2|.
TGTGCCAGCAGCGCCCCGGCGGGGCCTGGCTACACCTTC
CASSAPAGPGYTF
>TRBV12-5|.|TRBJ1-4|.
TGTGCTAGTGCCTTCCCTGGCCTTAGACGGCAGGAGGAAAAACTGTTTTTT
CASAFPGLRRQEEKLFF
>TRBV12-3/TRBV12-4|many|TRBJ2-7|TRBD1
TGTGCCAGCAGTTACAGGGGTTCTGGGCAGTACTTC
CASSYRGSGQYF
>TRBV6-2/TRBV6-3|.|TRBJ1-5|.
TGTGCCAGCACCCGGGACGGCAATCAGCCCCAGCATTTT
CASTRDGNQPQHF
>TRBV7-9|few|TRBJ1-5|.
TGTGCCAGCAGCTTAGCTTCAGGATATCAGCCCCAGCATTTT
CASSLASGYQPQHF
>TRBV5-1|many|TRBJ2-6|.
TGCGCCAGCAGCTCAGAAAACTCTGGGGCCAACGTCCTGACTTTC
CASSSENSGANVLTF
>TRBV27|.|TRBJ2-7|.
TGTGCCAGCAGTTTTCTGGGCGCCTTGGGCGAGCAGTACTTC
CASSFLGALGEQYF
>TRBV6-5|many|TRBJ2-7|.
TGTGCCAGCAGTGGGACCCCAGACACTTACGAGCAGTACTTC
CASSGTPDTYEQYF
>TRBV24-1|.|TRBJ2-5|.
TGTGCCACCAGTGAGGGCACAGGGGGGGGAGAGACCCAGTACTTC
CATSEGTGGGETQYF
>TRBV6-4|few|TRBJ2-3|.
TGTGCCAGCAGTCTACGGGGGAACACAGATACGCAGTATTTT
CASSLRGNTDTQYF
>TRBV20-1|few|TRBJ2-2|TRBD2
TGCAGTGCAGCCCGCGGGGGGGCGAGGACCGGGGAGCTGTTTTTT
CSAARGGARTGELFF
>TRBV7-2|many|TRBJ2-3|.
TGTGCCAGCAGCCCGCACTTAAGCGATACGCAGTATTTT
CASSPHLSDTQYF
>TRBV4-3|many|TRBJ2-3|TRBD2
TGCGCCAGCAGCCAAGATGACGGGGGGGGAGATACGCAGTATTTT
CASSQDDGGGDTQYF
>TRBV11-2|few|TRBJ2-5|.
TGTGCCAGCAGCTTAGGGCGATTGGCTAGGATCGACCAAGAGACCCAGTACTTC
CASSLGRLARIDQETQYF
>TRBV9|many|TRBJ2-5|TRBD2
TGTGCCAGCAGCGTATCCGGGGGGGAGACCCAGTACTTC
CASSVSGGETQYF
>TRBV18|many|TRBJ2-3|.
TGTGCCAGCTCACCACGGGGGCCAGTCGCTATGGCGCAGTATTTT
CASSPRGPVAMAQYF
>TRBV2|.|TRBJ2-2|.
TGTGCCAGCAGTGAGGCCCTTTGGGGGGCGAACACCGGGGAGCTGTTTTTT
CASSEALWGANTGELFF
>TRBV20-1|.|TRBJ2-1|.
TGCAGACCTGTTAGCTCCTACAATGAGCAGTTCTTC
CRPVSSYNEQFF
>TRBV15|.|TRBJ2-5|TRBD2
TGTGCCACCAGCAGAGATCCCAATGTAATAGCGGGGGGAAAAGAGACCCAGTACTTC
CATSRDPNVIAGGKETQYF
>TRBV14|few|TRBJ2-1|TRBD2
TGTGCCAGCAGCCGACCGTGGACTAGCGGGGGGTTTTTTTGGAATGAGCAGTTCTTC
CASSRPWTSGGFFWNEQFF
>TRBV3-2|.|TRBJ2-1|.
TGTGCCAGCAGCCCACAAAGACAGAGCTCCTACAATGAGCAGTTCTTC
CASSPQRQSSYNEQFF
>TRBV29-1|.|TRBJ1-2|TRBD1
TGCAGCGTCTCTATCCTAGACAGGGCGGGGGGCTACACCTTC
CSVSILDRAGGYTF
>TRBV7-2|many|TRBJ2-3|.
TGTGCCAGCAGCCTCCAGTACGGAGGCACAGATACGCAGTATTTT
CASSLQYGGTDTQYF
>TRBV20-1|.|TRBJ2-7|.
TGCAGTGCTAGCCAGGGGGGGGGCTCCTACGAGCAGTACTTC
CSASQGGGSYEQYF
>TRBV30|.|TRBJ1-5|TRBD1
TGTGCCTGGAGTGCAGGGGGTCGTCAGCCCCAGCATTTT
CAWSAGGRQPQHF
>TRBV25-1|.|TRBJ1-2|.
TGTGCCAGCAGTGAATCCGGCAGGGACTATGGCTACACCTTC
CASSESGRDYGYTF
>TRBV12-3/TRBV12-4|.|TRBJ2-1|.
TGTGCCAGCAGTTCCTCCGGGACACTCATTAGCGTTGAGCAGTTCTTC
CASSSSGTLISVEQFF
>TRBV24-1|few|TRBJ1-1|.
TGTGCCCTACCGGGGAACACTGAAGCTTTCTTT
CALPGNTEAFF
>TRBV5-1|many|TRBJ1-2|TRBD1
TGCGCCAGCAGCTTGGAACAGGGGGCCGGTTATGGCTACACCTTC
CASSLEQGAGYGYTF
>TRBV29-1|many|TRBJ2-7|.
TGCAGCGTTGAGACCGGGGAGGTTTACGAGCAGTACTTC
CSVETGEVYEQYF
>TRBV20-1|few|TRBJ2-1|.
TGCAGTGCTACCATCACCAGGACTGAGCAGTTCTTC
CSATITRTEQFF
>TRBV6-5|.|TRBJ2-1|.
TGTGCCAGCAGCTCCCTTAGCGGTGGCTCCTACAATGAGCAGTTCTTC
CASSSLSGGSYNEQFF
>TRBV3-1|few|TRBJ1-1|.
TGTGCCAGCAGCCAGGGGCGGGAGACTGAAGCTTTCTTT
CASSQGRETEAFF
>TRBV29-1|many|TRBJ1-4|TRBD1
TGCAGCGTTCGGGACAGAATTAATGAAAAACTGTTTTTT
CSVRDRINEKLFF
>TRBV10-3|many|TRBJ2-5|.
TGTGCCATCAGTTACAGGGAGGGCGAGACCCAGTACTTC
CAISYREGETQYF
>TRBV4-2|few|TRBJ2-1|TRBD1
TGTGCCAGCAGCCAAGAGGGACAGGGGGGGCATGAGCAGTTCTTC
CASSQEGQGGHEQFF
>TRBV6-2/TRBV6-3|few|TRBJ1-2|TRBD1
TGTGCCAGCGCCTTGAACAGGGGAAGGTCTGGCTACACCTTC
CASALNRGRSGYTF
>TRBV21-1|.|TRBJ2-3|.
TGTGCCAGCACCGCGGCACGTGGGGGAGGAACAGATACGCAGTATTTT
CASTAARGGGTDTQYF
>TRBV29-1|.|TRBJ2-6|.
TGCGGGGCGCAGGGTCGCTCTGGGGCCAACGTCCTGACTTTC
CGAQGRSGANVLTF
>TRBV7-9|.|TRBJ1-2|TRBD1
TGTGCCAGCAGCTCAACAACCTGGACAGGGAATCGCTATGGCTACACCTTC
CASSSTTWTGNRYGYTF
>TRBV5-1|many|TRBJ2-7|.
TGCGCCAGCAGCTTGGCGGGGGCAGTCGACGAGCAGTACTTC
CASSLAGAVDEQYF
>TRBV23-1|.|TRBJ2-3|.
TGCGCCAGCAGTCAGCGACAGAGCAGGGAAGGAAGGAAAAGGTGCACAGATACGCAGTATTTT
CASSQRQSREGRKRCTDTQYF
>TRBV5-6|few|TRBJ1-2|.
TGTGCCAGCAGCGCCAACAGATTCCATGGCTACACCTTC
CASSANRFHGYTF
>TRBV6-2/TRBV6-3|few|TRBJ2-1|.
TGTGCCAGCAGTGAATACCGGGGGAGCTCCTACAATGAGCAGTTCTTC
CASSEYRGSSYNEQFF
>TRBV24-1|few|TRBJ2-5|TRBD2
TGTGCCACCAGTGATGTCCGCGGGGGGGCGGAGACCCAGTACTTC
CATSDVRGGAETQYF